This TCR beta chain was profiled in a study of OX40 agonist ivuxolimab in advanced cancers. V dropped 4 bases and J dropped 4 bases, with 10 bases sitting between them. Germline V gene data show CDR1 as MGHRA and CDR2 as YSYEKL. The CDR3 consists of 14 residues. Clones were read by immunoSEQ multiplex PCR, and TCRdb kept only the in-frame ones, dropping some. The sample lists tens of thousands of clones; roughly 93% were seen once. This specimen consisted of CD4+ or CD8+ T cells sorted from blood, obtained in a trial of the OX40 agonist ivuxolimab. V gene TRBV4-1 combines with J gene TRBJ1-4; D is undetermined. The clonotype originates from an adult with an advanced solid tumor such as melanoma, head and neck, liver or kidney cancer. Here the CDR3 reads CASSLGSLNEKLFF. DNA of the CDR3: TGCGCCAGCAGCCTGGGGAGTCTTAATGAAAAACTGTTTTTT.